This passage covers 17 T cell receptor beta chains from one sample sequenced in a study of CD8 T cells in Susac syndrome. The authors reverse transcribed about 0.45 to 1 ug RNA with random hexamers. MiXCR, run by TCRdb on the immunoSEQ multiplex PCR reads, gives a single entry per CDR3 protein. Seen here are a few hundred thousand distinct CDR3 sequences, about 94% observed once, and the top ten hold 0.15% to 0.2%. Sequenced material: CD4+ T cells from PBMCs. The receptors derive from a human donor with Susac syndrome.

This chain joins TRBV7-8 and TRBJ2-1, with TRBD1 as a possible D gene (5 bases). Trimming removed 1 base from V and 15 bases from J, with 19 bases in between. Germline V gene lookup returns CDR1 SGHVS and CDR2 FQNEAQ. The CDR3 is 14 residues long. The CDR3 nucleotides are TGTGCCAGCAGCTTAGAGTCAGAGACAGCCCCGGCGTTCTTC. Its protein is CASSLESETAPAFF.

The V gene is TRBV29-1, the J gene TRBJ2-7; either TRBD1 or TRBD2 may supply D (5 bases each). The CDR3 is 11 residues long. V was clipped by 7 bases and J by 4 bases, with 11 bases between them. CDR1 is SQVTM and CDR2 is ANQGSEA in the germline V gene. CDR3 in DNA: TGCAGCGCTGGGTGGGGGTACGAGCAGTACTTC. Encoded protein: CSAGWGYEQYF.

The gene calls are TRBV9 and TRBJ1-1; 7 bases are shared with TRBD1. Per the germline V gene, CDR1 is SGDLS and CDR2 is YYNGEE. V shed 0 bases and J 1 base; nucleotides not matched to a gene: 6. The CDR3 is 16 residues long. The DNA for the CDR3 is TGTGCCAGCAGCGTAGGTTTAACAGGGGCGAACACTGAAGCTTTCTTT. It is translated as CASSVGLTGANTEAFF.

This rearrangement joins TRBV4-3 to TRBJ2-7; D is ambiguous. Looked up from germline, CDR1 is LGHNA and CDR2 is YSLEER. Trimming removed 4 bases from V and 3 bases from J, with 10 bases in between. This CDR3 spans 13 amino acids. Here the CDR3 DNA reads TGCGCCAGCAGCCGGGGATCGGGCTACGAGCAGTACTTC. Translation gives CASSRGSGYEQYF.

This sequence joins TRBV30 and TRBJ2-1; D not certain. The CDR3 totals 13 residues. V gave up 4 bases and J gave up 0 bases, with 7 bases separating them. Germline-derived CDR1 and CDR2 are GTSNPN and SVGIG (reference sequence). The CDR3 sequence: CAWTFSSYNEQFF. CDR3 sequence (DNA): TGTGCCTGGACCTTTTCCTCCTACAATGAGCAGTTCTTC. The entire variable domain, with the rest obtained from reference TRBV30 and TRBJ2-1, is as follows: SQTIHQWPATLVQPVGSPLSLECTVEGTSNPNLYWYRQAAGRGLQLLFYSVGIGQISSEVPQNLSASRPQDRQFILSSKKLLLSDSGFYLCAWTFSSYNEQFFGPGTRLTVL.

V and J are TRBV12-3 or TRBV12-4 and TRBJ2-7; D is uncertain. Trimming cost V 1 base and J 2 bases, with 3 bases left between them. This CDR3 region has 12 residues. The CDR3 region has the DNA TGTGCCAGCAGTTTAGTCGCCTACGAGCAGTACTTC. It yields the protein CASSLVAYEQYF.

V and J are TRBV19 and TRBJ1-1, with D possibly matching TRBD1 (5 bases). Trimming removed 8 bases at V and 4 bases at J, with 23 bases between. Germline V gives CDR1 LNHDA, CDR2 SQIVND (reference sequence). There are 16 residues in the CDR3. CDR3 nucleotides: TGTGCCAGTCTCGAACCGGGGCGTTCGGGGACCACTGAAGCTTTCTTT. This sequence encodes CASLEPGRSGTTEAFF.

CDR3 amino acids: CASSLMRGGVETQYF. In DNA form, the CDR3 reads TGTGCCAGCAGCTTAATGCGGGGGGGGGTGGAGACCCAGTACTTC. The rearrangement uses TRBV7-2 and TRBJ2-5; 9 nucleotides align to TRBD2. Germline lookup yields CDR1 SGHTA and CDR2 FQGNSA. This CDR3 is 15 amino acids long. Trimming at V came to 2 bases and at J to 5 bases, leaving 6 bases not matched to a gene.

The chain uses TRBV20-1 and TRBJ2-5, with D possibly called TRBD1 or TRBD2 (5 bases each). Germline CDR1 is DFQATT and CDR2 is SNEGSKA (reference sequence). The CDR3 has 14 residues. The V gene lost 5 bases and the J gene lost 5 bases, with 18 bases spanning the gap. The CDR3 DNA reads TGCAGTGCTGTGCCCGGCTCGGGGCAGGAGACCCAGTACTTC. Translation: CSAVPGSGQETQYF.

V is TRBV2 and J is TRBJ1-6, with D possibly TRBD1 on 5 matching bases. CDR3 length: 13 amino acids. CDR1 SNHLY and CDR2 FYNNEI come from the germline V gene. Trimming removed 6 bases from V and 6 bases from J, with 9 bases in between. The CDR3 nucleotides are TGTGCCAGCAGAGGGGTATTTAATTCACCCCTCCACTTT. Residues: CASRGVFNSPLHF.

The CDR3 bases are TGTGCCAGCAGTTACTTGAACCGGGGCTTCTACGAGCAGTACTTC. As protein: CASSYLNRGFYEQYF. V is TRBV6-5 and J is TRBJ2-7; D possibly matches TRBD1 or TRBD2 (5 bases each). Trimming pared 1 base from V and 3 bases from J, leaving 13 bases between. Germline V gene sequence: CDR1 MNHEY, CDR2 SVGAGI. This CDR3 contains 15 residues.

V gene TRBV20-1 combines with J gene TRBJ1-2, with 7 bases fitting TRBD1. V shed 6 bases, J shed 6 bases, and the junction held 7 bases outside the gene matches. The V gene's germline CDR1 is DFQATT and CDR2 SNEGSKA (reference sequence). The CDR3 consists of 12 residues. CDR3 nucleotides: TGCAGTGCCAAAGGGACAGTCGATGGCTACACCTTC. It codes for CSAKGTVDGYTF.

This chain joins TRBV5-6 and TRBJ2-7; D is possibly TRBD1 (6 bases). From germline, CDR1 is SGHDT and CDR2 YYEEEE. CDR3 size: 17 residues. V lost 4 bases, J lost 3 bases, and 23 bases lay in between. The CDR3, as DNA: TGTGCCAGCAGCGTTGGAGAACTCCGCCTAGGGGGCTACGAGCAGTACTTC. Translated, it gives CASSVGELRLGGYEQYF.

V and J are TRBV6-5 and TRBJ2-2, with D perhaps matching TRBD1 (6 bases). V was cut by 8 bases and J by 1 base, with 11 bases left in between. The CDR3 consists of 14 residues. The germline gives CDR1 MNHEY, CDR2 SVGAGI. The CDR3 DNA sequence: TGTGCCAGCTCCTGGACAGTGAACACCGGGGAGCTGTTTTTT. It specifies CASSWTVNTGELFF.

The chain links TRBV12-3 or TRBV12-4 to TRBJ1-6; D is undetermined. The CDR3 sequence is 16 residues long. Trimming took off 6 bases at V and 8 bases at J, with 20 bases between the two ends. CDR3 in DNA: TGTGCCAGCAGCCCCGAAATTGTAGGGCGAGATTCACCCCTCCACTTT. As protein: CASSPEIVGRDSPLHF.

CDR3 protein: CASTVGSEYNEQFF. The CDR3 bases are TGTGCCAGCACTGTCGGATCCGAATACAATGAGCAGTTCTTC. This chain connects TRBV6-2 or TRBV6-3 to TRBJ2-1, with no clear D. Germline CDR1 is MNHEY and CDR2 is SVGEGT. V dropped 7 bases and J dropped 4 bases, with 14 bases sitting between them. The CDR3 spans 14 residues.

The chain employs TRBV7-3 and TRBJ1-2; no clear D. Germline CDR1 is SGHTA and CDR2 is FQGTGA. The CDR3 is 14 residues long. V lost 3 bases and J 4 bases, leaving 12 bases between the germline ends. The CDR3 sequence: CASSFDGVSYGYTF. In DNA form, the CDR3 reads TGTGCCAGCAGCTTCGACGGAGTGTCCTATGGCTACACCTTC.